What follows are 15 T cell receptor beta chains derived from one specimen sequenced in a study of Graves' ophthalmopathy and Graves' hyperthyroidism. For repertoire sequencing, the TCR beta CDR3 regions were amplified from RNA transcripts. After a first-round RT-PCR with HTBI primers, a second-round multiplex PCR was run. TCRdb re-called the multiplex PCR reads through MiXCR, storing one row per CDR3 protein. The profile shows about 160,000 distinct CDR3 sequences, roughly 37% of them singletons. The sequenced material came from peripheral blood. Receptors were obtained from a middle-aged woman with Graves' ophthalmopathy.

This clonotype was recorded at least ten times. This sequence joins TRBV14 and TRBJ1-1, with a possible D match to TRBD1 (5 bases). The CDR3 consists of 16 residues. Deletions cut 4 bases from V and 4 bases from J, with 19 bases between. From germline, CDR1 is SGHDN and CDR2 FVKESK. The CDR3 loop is CASSPEGPSFATEAFF. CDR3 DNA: TGTGCCAGCAGCCCCGAGGGACCATCATTTGCCACTGAAGCTTTCTTT.

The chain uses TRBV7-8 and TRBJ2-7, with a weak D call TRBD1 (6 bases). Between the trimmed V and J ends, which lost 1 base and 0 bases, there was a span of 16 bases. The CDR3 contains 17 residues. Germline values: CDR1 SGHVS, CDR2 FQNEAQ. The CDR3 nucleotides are TGTGCCAGCAGCTTAGAACCTAACAGGGAGTTCTCCTACGAGCAGTACTTC. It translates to CASSLEPNREFSYEQYF. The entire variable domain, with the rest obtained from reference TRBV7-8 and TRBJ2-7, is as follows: GAGVSQSPRYKVAKRGQDVALRCDPISGHVSLFWYQQALGQGPEFLTYFQNEAQLDKSGLPSDRFFAERPEGSVSTLKIQRTQQEDSAVYLCASSLEPNREFSYEQYFGPGTRLTVT.

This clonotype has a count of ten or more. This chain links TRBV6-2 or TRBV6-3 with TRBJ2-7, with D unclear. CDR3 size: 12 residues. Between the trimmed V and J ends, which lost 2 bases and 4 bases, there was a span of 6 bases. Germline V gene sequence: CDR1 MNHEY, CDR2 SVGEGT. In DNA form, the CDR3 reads TGTGCCAGCAGTTACACCAGATACGAGCAGTACTTC. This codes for CASSYTRYEQYF.

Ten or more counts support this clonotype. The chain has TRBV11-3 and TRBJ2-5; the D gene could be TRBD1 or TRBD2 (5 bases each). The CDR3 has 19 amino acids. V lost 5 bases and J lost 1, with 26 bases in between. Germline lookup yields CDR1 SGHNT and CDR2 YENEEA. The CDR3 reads CASSLFLGNVGTGQETQYF. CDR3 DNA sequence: TGTGCCAGCAGCCTATTCTTGGGCAATGTGGGGACGGGCCAAGAGACCCAGTACTTC.

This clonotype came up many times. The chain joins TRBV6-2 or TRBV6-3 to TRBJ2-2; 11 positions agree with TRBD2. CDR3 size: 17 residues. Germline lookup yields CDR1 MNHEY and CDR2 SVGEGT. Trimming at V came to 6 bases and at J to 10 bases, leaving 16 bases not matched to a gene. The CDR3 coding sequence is TGTGCCAGCAGGCCCCACCGTAGCGGGAGGGCCTGGGAGGAGCTGTTTTTT. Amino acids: CASRPHRSGRAWEELFF.

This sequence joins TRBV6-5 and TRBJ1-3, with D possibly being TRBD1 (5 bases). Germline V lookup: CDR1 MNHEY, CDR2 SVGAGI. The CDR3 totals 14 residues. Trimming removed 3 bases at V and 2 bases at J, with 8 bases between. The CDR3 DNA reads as TGTGCCAGCAGTTATGGGGGAGCTGGAAACACCATATATTTT. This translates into CASSYGGAGNTIYF.

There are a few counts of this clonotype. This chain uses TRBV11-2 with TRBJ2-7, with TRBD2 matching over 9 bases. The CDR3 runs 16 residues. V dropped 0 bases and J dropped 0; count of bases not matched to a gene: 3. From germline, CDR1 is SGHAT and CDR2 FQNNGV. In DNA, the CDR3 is TGTGCCAGCAGCTTAGAACTAGCGGGTACCTCCTACGAGCAGTACTTC. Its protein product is CASSLELAGTSYEQYF.

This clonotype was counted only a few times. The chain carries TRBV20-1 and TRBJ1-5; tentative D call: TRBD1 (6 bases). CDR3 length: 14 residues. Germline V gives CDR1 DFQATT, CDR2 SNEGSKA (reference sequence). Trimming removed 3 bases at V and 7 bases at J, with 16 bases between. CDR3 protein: CSARPTGNFQPQHF. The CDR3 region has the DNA TGCAGTGCTAGGCCTACAGGGAATTTCCAGCCCCAGCATTTT.

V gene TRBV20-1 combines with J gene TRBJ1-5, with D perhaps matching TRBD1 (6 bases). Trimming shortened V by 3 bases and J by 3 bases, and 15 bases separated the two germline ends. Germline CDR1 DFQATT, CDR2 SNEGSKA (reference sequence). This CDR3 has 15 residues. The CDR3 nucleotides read TGCAGTGCTAGTGTCCGGGACACGTTCAATCAGCCCCAGCATTTT. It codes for CSASVRDTFNQPQHF.

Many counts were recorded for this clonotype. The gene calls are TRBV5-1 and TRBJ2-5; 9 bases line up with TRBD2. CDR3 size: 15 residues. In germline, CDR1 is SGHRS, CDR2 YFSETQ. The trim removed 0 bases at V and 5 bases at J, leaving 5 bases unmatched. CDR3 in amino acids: CASSLGLAAGETQYF. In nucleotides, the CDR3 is TGCGCCAGCAGCTTGGGACTAGCGGCTGGGGAGACCCAGTACTTC.

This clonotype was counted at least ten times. In DNA, the CDR3 is TGTGCCAGTACCATTGGGTCAGGGGGCGATCAGCCCCAGCATTTT. This codes for CASTIGSGGDQPQHF. The chain carries TRBV19 and TRBJ1-5; the match to TRBD1 covers 8 bases. CDR3 length: 15 amino acids. Germline V gene data show CDR1 as LNHDA and CDR2 as SQIVND (reference sequence). Trimming cost V 7 bases and J 5 bases; bases outside gene matches: 10.

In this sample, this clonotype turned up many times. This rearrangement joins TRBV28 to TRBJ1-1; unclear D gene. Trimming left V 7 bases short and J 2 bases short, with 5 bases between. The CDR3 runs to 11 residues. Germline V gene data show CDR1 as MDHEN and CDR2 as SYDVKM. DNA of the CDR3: TGTGCCAGCATTCTCAACACTGAAGCTTTCTTT. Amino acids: CASILNTEAFF.

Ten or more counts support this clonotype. DNA for the CDR3: TGTGCCATCAGTGACCCCGGGGGCGGGGTCAACTATGGCTACACCTTC. Encoded protein: CAISDPGGGVNYGYTF. This chain links TRBV10-3 with TRBJ1-2; weak D call: TRBD1 (6 bases). CDR3 length: 16 residues. V shed 3 bases and J shed 2 bases, with 16 bases lying between them. Germline CDR1 ENHRY, CDR2 SYGVKD.

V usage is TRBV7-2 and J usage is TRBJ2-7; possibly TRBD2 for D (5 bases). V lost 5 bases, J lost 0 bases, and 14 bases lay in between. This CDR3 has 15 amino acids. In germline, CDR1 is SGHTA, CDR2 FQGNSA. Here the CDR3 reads CASSPLALSSYEQYF. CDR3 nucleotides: TGTGCCAGCAGCCCCTTAGCGCTCAGCTCCTACGAGCAGTACTTC.

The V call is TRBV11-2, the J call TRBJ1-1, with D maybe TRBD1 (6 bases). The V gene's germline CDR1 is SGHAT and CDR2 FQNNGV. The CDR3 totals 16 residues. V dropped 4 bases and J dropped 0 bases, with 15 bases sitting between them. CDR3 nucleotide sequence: TGTGCCAGCAGCTACCCTGGTGGGGGCTTGAACACTGAAGCTTTCTTT. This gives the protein CASSYPGGGLNTEAFF.